The next 4 T cell receptor beta chains were all read from a single sample in a study of blood T cells in healthy people across ages. The use of a sample-barcoded 5' primer and a J-beta primer mix characterized a second PCR of about 6 to 11 cycles. In TCRdb, the 5' RACE reads were re-called with MiXCR into one record per CDR3 protein. The table includes about 900,000 distinct CDR3 sequences, roughly 43% detected once. What was sequenced was blood. These receptors all stem from a man younger than 40 in good health.

The gene calls are TRBV6-2 or TRBV6-3 and TRBJ1-4; D perhaps matches TRBD1 (6 bases). Germline V CDR1 and CDR2: MNHEY, SVGEGT. CDR3 length equals 16 residues. V was shortened by 6 bases and J by 5 bases, with 19 bases between the two germline ends. The DNA of the CDR3 is TGTGCCAGCAGGAAGCCACTGGGGGGCCTCAATGAAAAACTGTTTTTT. Translating gives CASRKPLGGLNEKLFF.

The chain couples TRBV25-1 to TRBJ2-2; no definite D call. Germline loops: CDR1 MGHDK, CDR2 SYGVNS. The ends were cut back, 3 bases at V and 1 base at J, with 6 bases in the middle. The CDR3 contains 14 residues. In nucleotides, the CDR3 is TGTGCCAGCAGTGAGACATGGAACACCGGGGAGCTGTTTTTT. Protein: CASSETWNTGELFF.

V gene TRBV4-3 combines with J gene TRBJ2-5; perhaps TRBD2 as D (7 bases). The CDR3 has 17 residues. Germline-derived CDR1 and CDR2 are LGHNA and YSLEER. The V end was cut by 0 bases, the J end by 11 bases, with 25 bases between. The CDR3, as DNA: TGCGCCAGCAGCCAAGATAGGGGGGCTAGCGGTGACAATGAGCAGTACTTC. Encoded protein: CASSQDRGASGDNEQYF.

The V call is TRBV5-1, the J call TRBJ2-2, with D uncertain. This CDR3 region has 16 residues. Germline values: CDR1 SGHRS, CDR2 YFSETQ. Trimming pared 4 bases from V and 2 bases from J, leaving 15 bases between. Here the CDR3 DNA reads TGCGCCAGCAGCCTGCCTCGGCCCGGAAACACCGGGGAGCTGTTTTTT. It encodes CASSLPRPGNTGELFF. The full variable domain, its missing parts supplied by reference TRBV5-1 and TRBJ2-2, is KAGVTQTPRYLIKTRGQQVTLSCSPISGHRSVSWYQQTPGQGLQFLFEYFSETQRNKGNFPGRFSGRQFSNSRSEMNVSTLELGDSALYLCASSLPRPGNTGELFFGEGSRLTVL.